The clone carrying this T cell receptor (beta chain) was counted between two and nine times. Its matching antigen is unknown. Donors, without exception, were Caucasian adults residing in Nashville, Tennessee. Sequenced by immunoSEQ multiplex PCR; TCRdb stores in-frame clones only, minus some. Altogether roughly 1,100,000 clones are present, about 74% being singletons, with the ten largest covering about 1.5%. These data come from a study of shared clonotypes between healthy human individuals. About the research overall: Donors, aged 18 to 49, were a couple of women and a few men.

Trimming took 2 bases from V and 5 from J; bases not matched to a gene: 4. This CDR3 has 15 amino acids. Germline V lookup: CDR1 MNHNS, CDR2 SASEGT. Points from the study as a whole: Some naive CD4 clonotypes, around 4.7%, turned up in common across a few donors.

What was sequenced was memory CD4+ T cells sorted from blood. As for subset: CD45RA-negative fraction. The receptor was derived from a man younger than 35 in good health. This chain uses TRBV6-1 with TRBJ2-3, with 10 bases lining up with TRBD1. The CDR3 is CASSETGQGLDTQYF. The CDR3 coding sequence is TGTGCCAGCAGTGAAACGGGACAGGGGTTAGATACGCAGTATTTT.